What follows is one TCR beta chain and its context. Its antigen is unknown. V trimming: 4 bases; J trimming: 3 bases; junction bases outside the gene matches: 5. CDR1 is MDHEN and CDR2 is SYDVKM in the germline V gene. The CDR3 spans 15 residues. TCRdb used MiXCR to reprocess the RT-PCR reads, holding one entry per CDR3 protein. The data hold under 200,000 distinct CDR3 sequences, with 11% observed a single time. This sample is part of a study of response to subunit inactivated influenza vaccine. Study results and caveats: T cells newly recruited by each seasonal influenza vaccination are few, the authors suggested.

The V gene is TRBV28, the J gene TRBJ2-3; 9 bases match TRBD2. Sequencing used non-naive T cells sorted from PBMCs, obtained 40 to 50 days after vaccination. This sequence originates from a man in his forties or fifties who received an inactivated influenza vaccine. The CDR3 protein is CASSSGLAPTDTQYF. CDR3 nucleotide sequence: TGTGCCAGCAGTTCGGGACTAGCCCCTACAGATACGCAGTATTTT.